This TCR beta chain was identified in a study of T cell responses to AZD1222 COVID-19 vaccine. The CDR3 spans 17 residues. V gave up 1 base and J gave up 0 bases, with 10 bases separating them. Germline CDR1 and CDR2: SGHVS and FQNEAQ. The protocol was immunoSEQ multiplex PCR, while the TCRdb copy is restricted to in-frame clones and leaves out a portion. The table has 110,000 to 150,000 clones, approximately 85% seen once; the top ten hold approximately 8%. This chain connects TRBV7-8 to TRBJ1-6; D not resolved. This sequence was found in an adult in good health. The sample was peripheral blood, taken on day 0 of AZD1222 vaccination. The CDR3 here is CASSLEALSSYNSPLHF. The CDR3 bases are TGTGCCAGCAGCTTAGAGGCACTGAGCTCCTATAATTCACCCCTCCACTTT.